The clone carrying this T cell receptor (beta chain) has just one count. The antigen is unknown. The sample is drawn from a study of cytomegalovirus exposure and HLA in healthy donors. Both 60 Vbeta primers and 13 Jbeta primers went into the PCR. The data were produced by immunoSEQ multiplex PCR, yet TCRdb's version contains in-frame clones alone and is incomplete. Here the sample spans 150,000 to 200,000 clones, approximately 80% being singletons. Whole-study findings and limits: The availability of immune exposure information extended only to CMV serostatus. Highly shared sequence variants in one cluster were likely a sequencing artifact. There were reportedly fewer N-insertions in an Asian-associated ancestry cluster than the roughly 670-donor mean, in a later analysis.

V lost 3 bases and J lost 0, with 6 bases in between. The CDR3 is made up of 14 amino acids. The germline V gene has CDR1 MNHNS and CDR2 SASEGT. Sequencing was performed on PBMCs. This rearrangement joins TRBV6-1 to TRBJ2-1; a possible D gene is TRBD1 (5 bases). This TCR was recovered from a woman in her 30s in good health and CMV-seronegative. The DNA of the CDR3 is TGTGCCAGCAGTGAGGGGCTCTCCTACAATGAGCAGTTCTTC. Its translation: CASSEGLSYNEQFF.